What follows is one T cell receptor (beta chain) and its context. No cognate antigen has been identified for it. The input lacks base qualities; no much larger clone sits a single base away. The record originates from a study of blood T cell repertoires in COVID-19 (dated by TCRdb to about 2020). Notes on the research overall: Samples covering the acute and convalescent phases of COVID-19 were provided by collaborators in the United States, Italy and Spain. The prospective study material was composed of cDNA or gDNA derived from T cells, B-cell-depleted T cells, or PBMCs. A de-identified subject ID, COVID-19 status, age in years and sex were almost always included in the sample metadata. The repertoires were released in a freely available public database intended as a resource for research on the immune response to SARS-CoV-2. The samples were drawn from the first 160 participants of the ongoing ImmuneRACE study and from 1,254 subjects provided by 6 global collaborators. Where available, HLA class I and class II types were obtained from metadata supplied by the sample provider rather than from assay-based typing. The dataset comprised deeply sampled blood TCRbeta repertoires from subjects exposed to, actively infected with, or recovered from COVID-19.

Here is what the overall study found, with its caveats: How much clinical and demographic metadata was included differed by source and by participant, and the metadata was provided uncurated.

In the germline V gene (reference sequence), CDR1 corresponds to SSHAT and CDR2 to FNYEAQ. V is pruned by 5 bases and J by 4 bases, leaving 7 bases of the junction without a gene match. Counted from cysteine to phenylalanine, this CDR3 has 14 amino acids. Of the read, only the CDR3 DNA is kept; its 42 bases are in frame from base 1. Enrolling through a virtual design, the prospective study's participants ranged in age from roughly 18 to 90 years and lived across roughly 24 United States geographic areas. In the prospective study, participants were assigned to cohorts based on the clinical history participants reported in a screening survey and a study questionnaire. Exposed participants had been in contact with someone with a PCR-confirmed or clinician-diagnosed COVID-19 case within 2 weeks of study entry. In the prospective study, mobile phlebotomists collected whole blood, serum and a nasopharyngeal or oropharyngeal swab from each participant. Participants in the prospective study had the option to provide additional blood draws and questionnaires over a 2-month period. Before DNA extraction, prospective study blood samples were shipped either frozen or at room temperature.

TCRbeta CDR3 regions were amplified from genomic DNA by means of the immunoSEQ Assay, a bias-controlled multiplex PCR. Regarding the original processing steps: Nucleated cell counts per sample were estimated from amplification of reference gene primers within the assay. Sequence reads were collapsed and filtered to measure the absolute abundance of every unique TCRbeta CDR3 rearrangement. Productive Simpson clonality was computed per sample as the square root of Simpson's diversity index over productive rearrangements. The clones in this table, taken by TCRdb from immuneACCESS, are in-frame only. Not every clone is retained; where verified, under half of the shortfall comes from an unresolved V gene, and the cause of the rest is unknown. The DNA was the basis for D and trimming; V, J and clone size are from that table. The sample records 300,000 to 350,000 clones, roughly 90% of which are singletons. 1% of the sample is in the top ten clones.

This receptor chain uses TRBV7-7 and TRBJ2-7; 8 bases in the middle match TRBD1. The sequencing input was PBMCs or T cells enriched from blood (not recorded which). This TCR derives from a woman aged 25 to 39 who had been exposed to COVID-19. CDR3 protein: CASSPGQATYEQYF. The DNA sequence is TGTGCCAGCAGCCCGGGACAGGCCACGTACGAGCAGTACTTC.